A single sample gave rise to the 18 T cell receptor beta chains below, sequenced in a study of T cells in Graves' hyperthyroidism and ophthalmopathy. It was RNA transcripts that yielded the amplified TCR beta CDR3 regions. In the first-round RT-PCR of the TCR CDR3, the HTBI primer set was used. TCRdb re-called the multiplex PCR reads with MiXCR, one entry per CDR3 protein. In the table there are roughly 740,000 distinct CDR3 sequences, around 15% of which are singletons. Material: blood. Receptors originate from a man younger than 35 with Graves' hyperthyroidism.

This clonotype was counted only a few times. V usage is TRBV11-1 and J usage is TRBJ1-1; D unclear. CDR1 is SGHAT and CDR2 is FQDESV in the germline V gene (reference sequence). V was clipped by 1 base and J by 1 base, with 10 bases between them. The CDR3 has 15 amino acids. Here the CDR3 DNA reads TGTGCCAGCAGCTTAGTCACGCTTGGGAACACTGAAGCTTTCTTT. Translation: CASSLVTLGNTEAFF.

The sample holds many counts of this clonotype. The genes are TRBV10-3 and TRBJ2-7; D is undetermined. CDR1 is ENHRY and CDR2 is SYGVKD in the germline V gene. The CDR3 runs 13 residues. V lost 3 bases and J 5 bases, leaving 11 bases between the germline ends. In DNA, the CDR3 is TGTGCCATCAGTGATTTGGGAAAGCACGAGCAGTACTTC. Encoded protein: CAISDLGKHEQYF.

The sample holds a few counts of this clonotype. The CDR3 region has the DNA TGTGCCAGCTCACCGGGACTAGCGGGAGGGAGGACCAAAAACATTCAGTACTTC. Protein product: CASSPGLAGGRTKNIQYF. The chain couples TRBV18 to TRBJ2-4, with 16 nucleotides matching TRBD2. The CDR3 is made up of 18 amino acids. Germline CDR1 is KGHSH and CDR2 is LQKENI. J was trimmed by 2 bases and V by 3 bases; bases with no gene match: 4.

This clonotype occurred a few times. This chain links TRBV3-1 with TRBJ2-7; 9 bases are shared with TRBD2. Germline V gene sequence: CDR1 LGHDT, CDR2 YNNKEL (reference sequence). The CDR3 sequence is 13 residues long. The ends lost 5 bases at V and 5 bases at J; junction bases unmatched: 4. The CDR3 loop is CASSGVAGDEQYF. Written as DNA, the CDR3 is TGTGCCAGCAGCGGGGTAGCGGGAGACGAGCAGTACTTC.

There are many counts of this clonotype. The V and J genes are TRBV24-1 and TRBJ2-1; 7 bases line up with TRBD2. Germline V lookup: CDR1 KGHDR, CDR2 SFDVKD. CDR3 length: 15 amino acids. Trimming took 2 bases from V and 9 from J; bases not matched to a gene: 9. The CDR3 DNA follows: TGTGCCACCAGTGATTCTGGGGCGGGAGTAGTTGAGCAGTTCTTC. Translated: CATSDSGAGVVEQFF.

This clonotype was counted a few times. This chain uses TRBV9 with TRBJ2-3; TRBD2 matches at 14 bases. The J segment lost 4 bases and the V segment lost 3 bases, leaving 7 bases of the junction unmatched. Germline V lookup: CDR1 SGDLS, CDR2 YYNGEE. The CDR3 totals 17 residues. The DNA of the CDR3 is TGTGCCAGCAGCGCCGGGACTAGCGGGAGAAGCGCAGATACGCAGTATTTT. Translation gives CASSAGTSGRSADTQYF.

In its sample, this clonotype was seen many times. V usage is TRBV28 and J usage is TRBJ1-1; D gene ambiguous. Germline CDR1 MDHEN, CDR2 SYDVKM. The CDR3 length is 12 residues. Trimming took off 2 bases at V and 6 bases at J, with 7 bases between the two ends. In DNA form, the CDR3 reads TGTGCCAGCAGTTTAATCCGGGCTGAAGCTTTCTTT. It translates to CASSLIRAEAFF.

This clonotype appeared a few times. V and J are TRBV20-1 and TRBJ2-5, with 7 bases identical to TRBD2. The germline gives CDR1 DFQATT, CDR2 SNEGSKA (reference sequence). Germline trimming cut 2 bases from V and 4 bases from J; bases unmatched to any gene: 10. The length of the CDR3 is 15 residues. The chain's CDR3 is CSARHAAGAGETQYF. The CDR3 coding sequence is TGCAGTGCTAGACATGCGGCGGGAGCTGGAGAGACCCAGTACTTC.

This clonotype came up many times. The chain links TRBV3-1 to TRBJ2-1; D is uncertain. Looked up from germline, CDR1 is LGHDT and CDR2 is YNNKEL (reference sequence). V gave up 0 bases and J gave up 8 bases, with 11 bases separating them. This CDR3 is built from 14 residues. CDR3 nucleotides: TGTGCCAGCAGCCAAGATAGGGCCTCCGATGAGCAGTTCTTC. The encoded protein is CASSQDRASDEQFF.

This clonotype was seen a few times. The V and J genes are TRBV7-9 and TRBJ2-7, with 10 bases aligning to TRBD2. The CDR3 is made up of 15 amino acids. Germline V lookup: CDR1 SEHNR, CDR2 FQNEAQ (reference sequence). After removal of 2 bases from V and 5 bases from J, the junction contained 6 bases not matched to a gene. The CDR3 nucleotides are TGTGCCAGCAGCTTAAAATCTCTAGCGGGAGACGAGCAGTACTTC. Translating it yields CASSLKSLAGDEQYF.

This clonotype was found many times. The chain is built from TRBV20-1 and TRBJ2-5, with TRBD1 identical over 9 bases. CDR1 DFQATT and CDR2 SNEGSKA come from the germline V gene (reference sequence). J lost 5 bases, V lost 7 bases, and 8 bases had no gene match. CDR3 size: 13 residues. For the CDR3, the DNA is TGCAGTGTTCCACAGGGGGCTGAGGAGACCCAGTACTTC. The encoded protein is CSVPQGAEETQYF.

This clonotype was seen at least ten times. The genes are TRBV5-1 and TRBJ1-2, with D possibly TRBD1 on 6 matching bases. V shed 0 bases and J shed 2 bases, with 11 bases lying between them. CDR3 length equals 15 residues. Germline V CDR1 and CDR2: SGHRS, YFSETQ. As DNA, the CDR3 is TGCGCCAGCAGCTTGGATCGAGGGGGGAACTATGGCTACACCTTC. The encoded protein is CASSLDRGGNYGYTF. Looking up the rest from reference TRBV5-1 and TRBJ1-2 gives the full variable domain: KAGVTQTPRYLIKTRGQQVTLSCSPISGHRSVSWYQQTPGQGLQFLFEYFSETQRNKGNFPGRFSGRQFSNSRSEMNVSTLELGDSALYLCASSLDRGGNYGYTFGSGTRLTVV.

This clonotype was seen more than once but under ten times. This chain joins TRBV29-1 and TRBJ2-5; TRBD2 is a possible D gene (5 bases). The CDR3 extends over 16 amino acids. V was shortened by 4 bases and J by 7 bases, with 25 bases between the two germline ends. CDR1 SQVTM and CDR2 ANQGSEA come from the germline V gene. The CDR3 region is CSVVLHEFGTEGTQYF. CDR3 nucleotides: TGCAGCGTTGTATTGCATGAGTTTGGTACCGAGGGGACCCAGTACTTC.

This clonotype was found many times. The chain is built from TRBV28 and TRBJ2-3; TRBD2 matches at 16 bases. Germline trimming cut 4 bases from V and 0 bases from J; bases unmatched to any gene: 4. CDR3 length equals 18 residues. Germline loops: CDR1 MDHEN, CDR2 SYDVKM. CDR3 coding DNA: TGTGCCAGCAGTTCCGGGACTAGCGGGAGGGCTAGCACAGATACGCAGTATTTT. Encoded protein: CASSSGTSGRASTDTQYF.

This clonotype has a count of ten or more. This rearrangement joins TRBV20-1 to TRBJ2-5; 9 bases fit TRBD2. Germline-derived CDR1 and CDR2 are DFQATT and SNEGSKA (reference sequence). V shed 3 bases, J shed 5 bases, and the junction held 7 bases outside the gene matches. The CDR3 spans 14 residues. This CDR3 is CSARPGLASETQYF. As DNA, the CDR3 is TGCAGTGCTAGGCCGGGACTAGCATCCGAGACCCAGTACTTC.

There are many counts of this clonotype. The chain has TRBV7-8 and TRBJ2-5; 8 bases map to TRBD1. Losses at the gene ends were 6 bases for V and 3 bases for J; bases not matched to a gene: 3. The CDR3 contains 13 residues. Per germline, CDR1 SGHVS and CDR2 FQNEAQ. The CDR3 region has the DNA TGTGCCAGCAGGGGGGGACAGGAAGAGACCCAGTACTTC. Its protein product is CASRGGQEETQYF.

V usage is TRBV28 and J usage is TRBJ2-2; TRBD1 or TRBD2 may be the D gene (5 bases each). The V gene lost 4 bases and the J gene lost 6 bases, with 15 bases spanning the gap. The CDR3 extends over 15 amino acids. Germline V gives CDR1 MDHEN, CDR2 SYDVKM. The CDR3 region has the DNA TGTGCCAGCAGTTCGGCAGGGAGAGGGTCCGGGGAGCTGTTTTTT. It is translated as CASSSAGRGSGELFF.

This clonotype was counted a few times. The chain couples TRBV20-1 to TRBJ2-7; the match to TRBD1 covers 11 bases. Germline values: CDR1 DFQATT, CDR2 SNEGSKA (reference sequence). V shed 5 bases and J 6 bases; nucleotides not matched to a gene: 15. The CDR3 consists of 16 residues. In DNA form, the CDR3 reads TGCAGTGCTGACACGTCCGCCGGGACAGGGGGGTCCGAGCAGTACTTC. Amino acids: CSADTSAGTGGSEQYF.